Listed here is a single T cell receptor (beta chain). This sample was included in a study of blood T cell repertoires in COVID-19. Study-wide context: T cells, B-cell-depleted T cells, or PBMCs provided the cDNA or gDNA that served as material.

Clones were read by immunoSEQ multiplex PCR, and TCRdb kept only the in-frame ones, dropping some. The table records just over 95,000 clones, 90% of them present only once. V dropped 4 bases and J dropped 1; count of bases not matched to a gene: 8. Germline V lookup: CDR1 MNHEY, CDR2 SVGAGI. CDR3 length: 16 residues. The TCR sequence derives from a man between 60 and 70 years old with acute or convalescent COVID-19. The sample was peripheral blood. The chain recombines TRBV6-5 with TRBJ1-1; 8 bases fit TRBD1. The CDR3 reads CASSSFLQGGNTEAFF. The CDR3 coding sequence is TGTGCCAGCAGTTCTTTTTTACAGGGGGGGAACACTGAAGCTTTCTTT.